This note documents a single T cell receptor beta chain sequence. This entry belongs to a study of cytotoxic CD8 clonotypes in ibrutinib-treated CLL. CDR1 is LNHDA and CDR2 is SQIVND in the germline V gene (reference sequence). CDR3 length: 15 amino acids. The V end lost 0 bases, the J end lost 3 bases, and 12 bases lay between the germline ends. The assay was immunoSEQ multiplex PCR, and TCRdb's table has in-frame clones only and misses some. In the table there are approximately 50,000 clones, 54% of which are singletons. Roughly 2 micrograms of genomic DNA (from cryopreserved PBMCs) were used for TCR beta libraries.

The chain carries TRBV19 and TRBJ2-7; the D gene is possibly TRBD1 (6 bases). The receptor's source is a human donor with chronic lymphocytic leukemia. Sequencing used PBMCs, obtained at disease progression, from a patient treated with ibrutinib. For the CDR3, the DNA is TGTGCCAGTAGTATAGATCCACAGGGTGACTACGAGCAGTACTTC. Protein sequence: CASSIDPQGDYEQYF.